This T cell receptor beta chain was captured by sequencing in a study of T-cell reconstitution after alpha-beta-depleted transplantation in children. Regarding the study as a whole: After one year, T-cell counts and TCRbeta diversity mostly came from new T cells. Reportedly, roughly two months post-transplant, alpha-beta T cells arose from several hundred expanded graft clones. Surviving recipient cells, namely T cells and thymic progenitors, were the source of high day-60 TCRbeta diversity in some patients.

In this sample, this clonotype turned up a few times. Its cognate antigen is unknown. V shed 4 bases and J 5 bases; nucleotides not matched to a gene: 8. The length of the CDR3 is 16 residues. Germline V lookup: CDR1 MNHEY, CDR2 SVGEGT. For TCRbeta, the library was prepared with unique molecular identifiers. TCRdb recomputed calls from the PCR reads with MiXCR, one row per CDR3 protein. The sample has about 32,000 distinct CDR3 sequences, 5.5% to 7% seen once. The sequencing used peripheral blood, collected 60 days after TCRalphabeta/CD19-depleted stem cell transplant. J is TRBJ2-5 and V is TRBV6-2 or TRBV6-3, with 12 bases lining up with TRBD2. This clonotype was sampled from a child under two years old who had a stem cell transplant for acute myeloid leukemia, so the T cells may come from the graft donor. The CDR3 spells CASSFRLAGVGETQYF. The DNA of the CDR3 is TGTGCCAGCAGTTTCCGACTAGCGGGGGTCGGGGAGACCCAGTACTTC.